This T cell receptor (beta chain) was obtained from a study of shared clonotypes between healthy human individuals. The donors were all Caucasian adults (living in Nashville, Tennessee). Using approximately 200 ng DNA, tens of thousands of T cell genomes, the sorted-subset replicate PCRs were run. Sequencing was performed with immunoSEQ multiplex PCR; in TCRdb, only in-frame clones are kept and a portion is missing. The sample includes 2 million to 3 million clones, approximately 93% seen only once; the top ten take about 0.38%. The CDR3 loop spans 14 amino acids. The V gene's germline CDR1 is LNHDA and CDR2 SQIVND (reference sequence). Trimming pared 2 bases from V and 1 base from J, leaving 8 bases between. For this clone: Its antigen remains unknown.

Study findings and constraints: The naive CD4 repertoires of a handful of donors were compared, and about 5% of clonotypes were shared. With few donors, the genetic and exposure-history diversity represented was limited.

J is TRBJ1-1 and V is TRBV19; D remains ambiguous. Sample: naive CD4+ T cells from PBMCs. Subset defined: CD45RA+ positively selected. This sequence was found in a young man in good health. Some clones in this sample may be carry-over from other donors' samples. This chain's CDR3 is CASSILGSNTEAFF. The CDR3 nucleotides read TGTGCCAGTAGTATATTGGGGTCGAACACTGAAGCTTTCTTT.